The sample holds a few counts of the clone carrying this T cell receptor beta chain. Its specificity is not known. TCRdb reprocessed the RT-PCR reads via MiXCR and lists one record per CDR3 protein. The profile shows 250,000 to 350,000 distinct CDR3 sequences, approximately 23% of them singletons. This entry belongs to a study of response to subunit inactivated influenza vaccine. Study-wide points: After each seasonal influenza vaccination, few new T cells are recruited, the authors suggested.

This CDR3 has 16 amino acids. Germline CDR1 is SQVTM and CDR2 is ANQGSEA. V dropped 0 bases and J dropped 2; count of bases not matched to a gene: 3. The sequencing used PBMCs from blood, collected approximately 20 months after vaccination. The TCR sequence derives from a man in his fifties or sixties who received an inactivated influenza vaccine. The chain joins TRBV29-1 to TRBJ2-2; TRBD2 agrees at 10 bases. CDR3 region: CSVEDRTSGNTGELFF. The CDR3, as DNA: TGCAGCGTTGAAGATCGGACTAGCGGAAACACCGGGGAGCTGTTTTTT.